The clone carrying this T cell receptor beta chain was detected a few times. What it binds is not known. The repertoire was sequenced with immunoSEQ multiplex PCR; TCRdb's copy has only in-frame clones and lacks some. The sample has under 2.5 million clones; about 90% are singletons. CDR3 length: 11 amino acids. The germline CDR1 and CDR2 sequences are MNHNY and SVGAGI (reference sequence). The V and J ends lost 4 bases and 5 bases respectively, with 5 bases between them. The source of the sample is a study of shared clonotypes between healthy human individuals. Study overall: Each donor contributed plates that comprised three CD4 naive, three CD4 memory, two CD8 naive and one CD8 memory. Broader study findings: An effect of sequencing depth on clonotype sharing among donors was expected. Incomplete sequencing of sorted subsets was indicated by rarefaction despite large depth. Roughly 5% of naive CD4 clonotypes were common to a few donors.

The chain recombines TRBV6-6 with TRBJ1-1, with D perhaps TRBD1 (5 bases). The sequence came from a man aged 18 to 29 in good health. Some clones in this sample may be carry-over from other donors' samples. Sequenced: naive CD4+ T cells from PBMCs. Subset noted: CD45RA+ positively selected. The CDR3 reads CASSWGTEAFF. Written as DNA, the CDR3 is TGTGCCAGCAGTTGGGGGACTGAAGCTTTCTTT.